A selection of T cell receptor beta chains follows, all from one sample in a study of shared clonotypes between healthy human individuals. This table comes from immunoSEQ multiplex PCR, and its TCRdb copy is limited to in-frame clones, with some not included. In the table there are about 1 million clones, around 76% of which are singletons. The sequenced sample consisted of memory CD4+ T cells sorted from blood. Receptors were obtained from a man between 18 and 29 years old in good health. CDR3s include the opening cysteine and the closing phenylalanine or tryptophan. Fields, in order: J gene, clone size, V gene, D gene, CDR3 DNA, CDR3 protein. D genes are given only for firm matches. Clone size, where shown, is once, few, many, or a class for clones that have expanded.

>TRBJ2-1|NA|TRBV19|NA
TGTGCCAGTAGTATAGCCCGGGAGATACACAATGAGCAGTTCTTC
CASSIAREIHNEQFF
>TRBJ1-1|NA|TRBV2|NA
TGTGCCAGCAGTGAATTCGGGGGCAGGGACACTGAAGCTTTCTTT
CASSEFGGRDTEAFF
>TRBJ2-1|NA|TRBV5-1|TRBD2
TGCGCCAGCACCAAGGGGACTAGCGGGTTCAATGAGCAGTTCTTC
CASTKGTSGFNEQFF
>TRBJ2-7|NA|TRBV19|NA
TGTGCCAGTATGGGTCCCTACGAGCAGTACTTC
CASMGPYEQYF
>TRBJ1-6|few|TRBV27|NA
TGTGCCAGCAGTTTAGGCGGGGGAGCCTATAATTCACCCCTCCACTTT
CASSLGGGAYNSPLHF
>TRBJ1-4|NA|TRBV14|NA
TGTGCCAGCAGCCAAGCACGTGGGGCAACTAATGAAAAACTGTTTTTT
CASSQARGATNEKLFF
>TRBJ2-1|NA|TRBV6-1|TRBD2
TGTGCCAGCAGTGAAGGTAGCGGGGGCTACAATGAGCAGTTCTTC
CASSEGSGGYNEQFF
>TRBJ2-7|NA|TRBV10-1|TRBD1
TGCGCCAGCAGCGGGACAGGGGCTTCCTACGAGCAGTACTTC
CASSGTGASYEQYF
>TRBJ2-7|NA|TRBV18|NA
TGTGCCAGCTCACCTGTGAACAGGGAGGGTTACGAGCAGTACTTC
CASSPVNREGYEQYF
>TRBJ1-2|once|TRBV30|TRBD1
TGTGCCTGGAGTGTACGCCAGGGGGCGGGCTATGGCTACACCTTC
CAWSVRQGAGYGYTF
>TRBJ1-5|NA|TRBV25-1|NA
TGTGCCAGCAGTAGCCTAGGCAGAAGAGGTTCCAATCAGCCCCAGCATTTT
CASSSLGRRGSNQPQHF
>TRBJ1-2|NA|TRBV10-1|TRBD1
TGCGCCAGCAGTGAATCCAGGGGGGGCGACTATGGCTACACCTTC
CASSESRGGDYGYTF
>TRBJ1-6|NA|TRBV2|NA
TGTGCCAGCAGGGGGGGAGAGGGTCGTAATTCACCCCTCCATTTT
CASRGGEGRNSPLHF
>TRBJ1-2|NA|TRBV6-5|TRBD1
TGTGCCAGCAGCCAGCAGGGGGGCGGCTACACCTTC
CASSQQGGGYTF
>TRBJ1-5|NA|TRBV15|TRBD1
TGTGCCACCAGAAACAGGGGGCCAAATCAGCCCCAGCATTTT
CATRNRGPNQPQHF
>TRBJ1-4|NA|TRBV9|NA
TGTGCCAGCAGCCCTCCTCCCGGGACTATCGAAAAACTGTTTTTT
CASSPPPGTIEKLFF
>TRBJ1-1|few|TRBV30|NA
TGTGCCTGGAGAGTTACATCGGGCACTGAAGCTTTCTTT
CAWRVTSGTEAFF
>TRBJ1-1|NA|TRBV2|TRBD1
TGTGCCAGCAGTCCCGGTAGGGGGCAGAGTACTGAAGCTTTCTTT
CASSPGRGQSTEAFF
>TRBJ2-7|NA|TRBV28|NA
TGTGCCAGCAGTTTAAGGCGGTCCTACGAGCAGTACTTC
CASSLRRSYEQYF
>TRBJ1-1|NA|TRBV5-6|NA
TGTGCCAGCAGCCGCCTCGTAAACACTGAAGCTTTCTTT
CASSRLVNTEAFF
>TRBJ2-3|NA|TRBV6-6|NA
TGTGCCAGCAGTTACGGCAAACTAAGCACAGATACGCAGTATTTT
CASSYGKLSTDTQYF
>TRBJ2-5|NA|TRBV5-1|NA
TGCGCCAGCAGCTTGGAAGGGAATCGGGAGACCCAGTACTTC
CASSLEGNRETQYF
>TRBJ1-2|NA|TRBV30|NA
TGTGCCTGGGACGGACGTCAGACGGCTAACTATGGCTACACCTTC
CAWDGRQTANYGYTF
>TRBJ1-5|NA|TRBV5-1|TRBD1
TGCGCCAGCAGCTTGGACGGGACAGGTCAGCCCCAGCATTTT
CASSLDGTGQPQHF